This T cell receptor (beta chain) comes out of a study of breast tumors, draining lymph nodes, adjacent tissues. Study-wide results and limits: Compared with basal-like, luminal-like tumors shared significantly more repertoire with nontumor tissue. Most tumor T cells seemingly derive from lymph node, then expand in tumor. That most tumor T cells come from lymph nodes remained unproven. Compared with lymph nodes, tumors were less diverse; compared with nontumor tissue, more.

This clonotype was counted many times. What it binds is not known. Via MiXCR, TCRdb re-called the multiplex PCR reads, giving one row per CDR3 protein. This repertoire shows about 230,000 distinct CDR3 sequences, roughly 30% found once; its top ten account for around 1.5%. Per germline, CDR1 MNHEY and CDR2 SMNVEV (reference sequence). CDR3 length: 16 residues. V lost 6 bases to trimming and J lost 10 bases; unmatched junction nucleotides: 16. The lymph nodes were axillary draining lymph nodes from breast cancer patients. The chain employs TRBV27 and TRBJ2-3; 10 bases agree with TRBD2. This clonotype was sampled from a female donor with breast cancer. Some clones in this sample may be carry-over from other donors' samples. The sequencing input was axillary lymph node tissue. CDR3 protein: CASRALTGTSAGAQYF. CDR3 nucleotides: TGTGCCAGCAGAGCGTTAACCGGGACTAGCGCTGGGGCGCAGTATTTT.